These 32 T cell receptor beta chains came from one sample sequenced in a study of blood T cell repertoires in COVID-19. The table came from immunoSEQ multiplex PCR; TCRdb's copy has only in-frame clones and leaves some out. The sample holds 180,000 or so clones, around 91% seen once. Sequenced: peripheral blood. These receptor sequences come from a middle-aged man with acute or convalescent COVID-19.

The chain employs TRBV19 and TRBJ2-2, with 7 bases aligning to TRBD1. The CDR3 extends over 15 amino acids. Per germline, CDR1 LNHDA and CDR2 SQIVND (reference sequence). The trim removed 0 bases at V and 6 bases at J, leaving 4 bases unmatched. The DNA for the CDR3 is TGTGCCAGTAGTATAGATAACAGGGGTCCCGGGGAGCTGTTTTTT. Protein product: CASSIDNRGPGELFF.

The chain uses TRBV2 and TRBJ2-5; 8 positions match TRBD1. The ends lost 6 bases at V and 3 bases at J; junction bases unmatched: 6. This CDR3 is 14 amino acids long. CDR1 is SNHLY and CDR2 is FYNNEI in the germline V gene. The CDR3 protein is CASRDLDREETQYF. CDR3 in DNA: TGTGCCAGCAGGGACCTGGACAGGGAAGAGACCCAGTACTTC.

A few counts support this clone. This chain uses TRBV7-3 with TRBJ2-2, with a weak D call TRBD1 (5 bases). CDR3 length: 13 residues. The V gene's germline CDR1 is SGHTA and CDR2 FQGTGA. Trimming cost V 4 bases and J 5 bases, with 8 bases left between them. Here the CDR3 reads CASSYQGTGELFF. CDR3 nucleotides: TGTGCCAGCAGCTACCAGGGTACCGGGGAGCTGTTTTTT.

The V gene is TRBV2, the J gene TRBJ2-6, with D perhaps matching TRBD2 (6 bases). Between the trimmed V and J ends, which lost 4 bases and 0 bases, there was a span of 7 bases. The CDR3 loop spans 15 amino acids. The germline V gene has CDR1 SNHLY and CDR2 FYNNEI. The chain's CDR3 is CASSGEVSGANVLTF. DNA of the CDR3: TGTGCCAGCAGTGGGGAGGTCTCTGGGGCCAACGTCCTGACTTTC.

The genes are TRBV5-1 and TRBJ1-1; D perhaps matches TRBD1 (6 bases). The CDR3 runs to 16 residues. Germline CDR1 SGHRS, CDR2 YFSETQ. V was cut by 2 bases and J by 0 bases, with 14 bases left in between. The CDR3 nucleotides read TGCGCCAGCAGCTTCGGACAGTTAGAGATGAACACTGAAGCTTTCTTT. Translation gives CASSFGQLEMNTEAFF.

The rearrangement joins TRBV29-1 to TRBJ1-2; possibly TRBD1 for D (5 bases). CDR1 is SQVTM and CDR2 is ANQGSEA in the germline V gene. Deletions cut 5 bases from V and 8 bases from J, with 18 bases between. The CDR3 has 13 amino acids. The CDR3 DNA reads TGCAGCGTTTTAGGTTCAGGGTATGGAGGCTACACCTTC. Encoded protein: CSVLGSGYGGYTF.

The CDR3 here is CATSRGGTVPTNSPLHF. Here the CDR3 DNA reads TGTGCCACCAGCAGAGGGGGGACAGTCCCGACGAATTCACCCCTCCACTTT. The chain has TRBV15 and TRBJ1-6; 7 positions match TRBD1. The CDR3 is 17 amino acids. V trimming: 1 base; J trimming: 7 bases; junction bases outside the gene matches: 10. Germline-derived CDR1 and CDR2 are LNHNV and YYDKDF (reference sequence).

This clone was seen a single time. The chain recombines TRBV2 with TRBJ2-7; D gene ambiguous. There are 11 residues in the CDR3. Germline CDR1 and CDR2: SNHLY and FYNNEI. Trimming stripped 5 bases from V and 2 bases from J, with 4 bases between. CDR3 nucleotides: TGTGCCAGCAGTTCGGCCTACGAGCAGTACGTC. Protein product: CASSSAYEQYV.

This clone was detected once. The chain is built from TRBV4-3 and TRBJ2-2; 8 bases agree with TRBD1. V shed 5 bases, J shed 5 bases, and the junction held 19 bases outside the gene matches. CDR1 is LGHNA and CDR2 is YSLEER in the germline V gene. The CDR3 is made up of 19 amino acids. CDR3 DNA sequence: TGCGCCAGCAGCTCACGAGGATACCAGGGGGCCTTAATTACCGGGGAGCTGTTTTTT. It specifies CASSSRGYQGALITGELFF.

This chain links TRBV4-3 with TRBJ1-3; 7 bases fit TRBD1. Unmatched junction bases numbered 3, after V lost 4 bases and J lost 3 bases. This CDR3 has 14 amino acids. Germline loops: CDR1 LGHNA, CDR2 YSLEER. The chain's CDR3 is CASSLTGVGNTIYF. DNA of the CDR3: TGCGCCAGCAGCCTAACAGGGGTTGGAAACACCATATATTTT.

The chain employs TRBV5-1 and TRBJ2-2, with TRBD1 as a possible D gene (5 bases). The CDR3 consists of 15 residues. Per germline, CDR1 SGHRS and CDR2 YFSETQ. With 0 bases removed from V and 9 bases from J, the gap between germline ends came to 15 bases. CDR3 coding DNA: TGCGCCAGCAGCTTGGAAGCTCTCCTGGGGCGGGAGCTGTTTTTT. It specifies CASSLEALLGRELFF.

The chain carries TRBV29-1 and TRBJ1-5; 8 positions agree with TRBD1. The CDR3 length is 13 residues. CDR1 and CDR2 (germline): SQVTM, ANQGSEA. Unmatched junction bases numbered 1, after V lost 4 bases and J lost 2 bases. The CDR3 nucleotides read TGCAGCGTTGCACAGGGGGGCAATCAGCCCCAGCATTTT. As protein: CSVAQGGNQPQHF.

J is TRBJ1-5 and V is TRBV6-6, with D uncertain. V lost 5 bases, J lost 0 bases, and 8 bases lay in between. There are 14 residues in the CDR3. Germline values: CDR1 MNHNY, CDR2 SVGAGI (reference sequence). CDR3 protein: CASSPLYSNQPQHF. The CDR3 DNA follows: TGTGCCAGCAGTCCTCTCTATAGCAATCAGCCCCAGCATTTT.

The J gene is TRBJ2-3, the V gene TRBV27, with a weak D call TRBD2 (6 bases). Per the germline V gene, CDR1 is MNHEY and CDR2 is SMNVEV (reference sequence). CDR3 size: 13 residues. The V end was cut by 1 base, the J end by 5 bases, with 7 bases between. The chain's CDR3 is CASSLFGGDTQYF. CDR3 DNA: TGTGCCAGCAGTTTATTCGGGGGAGATACGCAGTATTTT.

The gene calls are TRBV5-1 and TRBJ2-2; 11 positions match TRBD2. With 4 bases clipped from V and 5 bases from J, the junction kept 10 bases outside the gene matches. Germline CDR1 reads SGHRS; CDR2 reads YFSETQ. The CDR3 is 17 amino acids. The CDR3 DNA follows: TGCGCCAGCAGCCCGTCCCTAGCGGGGGGTTGGACCGGGGAGCTGTTTTTT. Its translation: CASSPSLAGGWTGELFF. Together with reference TRBV5-1 and TRBJ2-2, the CDR3 gives the full variable domain: KAGVTQTPRYLIKTRGQQVTLSCSPISGHRSVSWYQQTPGQGLQFLFEYFSETQRNKGNFPGRFSGRQFSNSRSEMNVSTLELGDSALYLCASSPSLAGGWTGELFFGEGSRLTVL.

The chain uses TRBV11-2 and TRBJ1-3; D is undetermined. The CDR3 covers 14 residues. Per germline, CDR1 SGHAT and CDR2 FQNNGV. Trimming left V 3 bases short and J 2 bases short, with 8 bases between. The CDR3 bases are TGTGCCAGCAGCTTTGCAACGGCTGGAAACACCATATATTTT. Translation gives CASSFATAGNTIYF.

The chain employs TRBV27 and TRBJ2-3; 7 nucleotides match TRBD2. This CDR3 contains 15 residues. V lost 4 bases, J lost 2 bases, and 6 bases stayed unmatched. CDR1 is MNHEY and CDR2 is SMNVEV in the germline V gene (reference sequence). CDR3: CASSWVAGTTDTQYF. The CDR3 coding sequence is TGTGCCAGCAGTTGGGTAGCGGGTACCACAGATACGCAGTATTTT.

The chain links TRBV3-1 (or the pseudogene TRBV3-2) to TRBJ1-3; D possibly corresponds to TRBD1 (5 bases). Germline assignment: CDR1 LGHDT and CDR2 YNNKEL (reference sequence). V was trimmed by 4 bases and J by 1 base, leaving 14 bases between them. This CDR3 region has 16 residues. CDR3 sequence: CASSRQTGGSGNTIYF. The CDR3, as DNA: TGTGCCAGCAGCCGCCAAACCGGGGGATCTGGAAACACCATATATTTT.

This sequence joins TRBV27 and TRBJ1-6; perhaps TRBD1 as D (5 bases). V was shortened by 6 bases and J by 1 base, with 22 bases between the two germline ends. The length of the CDR3 is 19 residues. Per the germline V gene, CDR1 is MNHEY and CDR2 is SMNVEV (reference sequence). The DNA of the CDR3 is TGTGCCAGCAGCCTATTCGGGCAGCAGGGAAGATCCTATAATTCACCCCTCCACTTT. Protein sequence: CASSLFGQQGRSYNSPLHF.

DNA of the CDR3: TGTGCCAGCAGCTACGGACTAGCACAAGAGACCCAGTACTTC. Its protein product is CASSYGLAQETQYF. The gene calls are TRBV4-2 and TRBJ2-5; 8 bases agree with TRBD2. The CDR3 is 14 amino acids. The V segment lost 5 bases and the J segment 2 bases; nucleotides outside the gene matches: 4. CDR1 LGHNA and CDR2 YNFKEQ come from the germline V gene.

The gene calls are TRBV11-2 and TRBJ2-1; 7 nucleotides agree with TRBD2. From germline, CDR1 is SGHAT and CDR2 FQNNGV. The CDR3 loop spans 19 amino acids. V gave up 0 bases and J gave up 1 base; unmatched junction bases: 12. This CDR3 reads CASSLEWVGRERSYNEQFF. The CDR3 nucleotides are TGTGCCAGCAGCTTAGAATGGGTGGGGCGGGAGAGGTCCTACAATGAGCAGTTCTTC. Combining the CDR3 with reference TRBV11-2 and TRBJ2-1 gives the whole variable domain EAGVAQSPRYKIIEKRQSVAFWCNPISGHATLYWYQQILGQGPKLLIQFQNNGVVDDSQLPKDRFSAERLKGVDSTLKIQPAKLEDSAVYLCASSLEWVGRERSYNEQFFGPGTRLTVL.

The V gene is TRBV7-9, the J gene TRBJ2-1, with TRBD2 identical over 8 bases. Germline-derived CDR1 and CDR2 are SEHNR and FQNEAQ (reference sequence). V was clipped by 4 bases and J by 3 bases; unmatched bases: 8. The CDR3 loop spans 16 amino acids. Here the CDR3 reads CASSYGASGFYNEQFF. CDR3 sequence (DNA): TGTGCCAGCAGCTATGGGGCTAGCGGGTTCTACAATGAGCAGTTCTTC.

This chain uses TRBV27 with TRBJ1-1; 9 bases match TRBD1. This CDR3 region has 16 residues. The trim removed 5 bases at V and 0 bases at J, leaving 7 bases unmatched. The germline V gene has CDR1 MNHEY and CDR2 SMNVEV (reference sequence). CDR3 residues: CASSTGTGLMNTEAFF. CDR3 in DNA: TGTGCCAGCAGTACCGGGACAGGGTTAATGAACACTGAAGCTTTCTTT.

This chain connects TRBV19 to TRBJ1-1, with D hard to call. Per germline, CDR1 LNHDA and CDR2 SQIVND (reference sequence). This CDR3 has 14 residues. Deletions cut 6 bases from V and 1 base from J, with 12 bases between. CDR3 protein: CASRKTAGNTEAFF. The CDR3 coding sequence is TGTGCCAGTAGGAAAACAGCGGGGAACACTGAAGCTTTCTTT.

Only one count was recorded for this clone. The genes are TRBV3-1 (or the pseudogene TRBV3-2) and TRBJ2-4; TRBD2 matches 12 bases. There are 18 residues in the CDR3. V lost 4 bases and J lost 6; bases outside the gene matches: 13. Germline V lookup: CDR1 LGHDT, CDR2 YNNKEL (reference sequence). CDR3: CASSPSGTSGLSGNIQYF. CDR3 sequence (DNA): TGTGCCAGCAGCCCCTCCGGGACTAGCGGGTTGAGTGGAAACATTCAGTACTTC.

The chain is built from TRBV4-1 and TRBJ1-4; 8 nucleotides line up with TRBD1. This CDR3 is 20 amino acids long. Trimming removed 3 bases from V and 3 bases from J; junction bases left unmatched: 18. CDR1 and CDR2 from the germline V gene are MGHRA and YSYEKL. In nucleotides, the CDR3 is TGCGCCAGCAGCCATACCGGGACAGGAGGGTGGAAGGCGGCTAATGAAAAACTGTTTTTT. This translates into CASSHTGTGGWKAANEKLFF.

The genes are TRBV5-1 and TRBJ2-5, with D perhaps TRBD1 (6 bases). CDR1 SGHRS and CDR2 YFSETQ come from the germline V gene. This CDR3 spans 14 amino acids. The V end lost 0 bases, the J end lost 2 bases, and 8 bases lay between the germline ends. The CDR3 is CASSLGQVQETQYF. The CDR3 bases are TGCGCCAGCAGCTTGGGACAGGTACAAGAGACCCAGTACTTC.

This clone was seen once. The J gene is TRBJ2-7, the V gene TRBV27; TRBD2 aligns across 7 bases. After removal of 2 bases from V and 3 bases from J, the junction contained 4 bases not matched to a gene. Germline CDR1 MNHEY, CDR2 SMNVEV (reference sequence). The CDR3 runs to 14 residues. The CDR3 DNA reads TGTGCCAGCAGTTTACGGGGCGGGAGCTACGAGCAGTACTTC. It encodes CASSLRGGSYEQYF.

V gene TRBV7-2 combines with J gene TRBJ1-5; no clear D gene. The V and J ends lost 1 base and 0 bases respectively, with 10 bases between them. The CDR3 runs to 16 residues. The V gene's germline CDR1 is SGHTA and CDR2 FQGNSA. CDR3 coding DNA: TGTGCCAGCAGCTTAGGCCCGGCTAGTAGCAATCAGCCCCAGCATTTT. Translated, it gives CASSLGPASSNQPQHF.

CDR3 in amino acids: CASSPRQGADLTEAFF. CDR3 coding DNA: TGTGCCAGCTCACCACGACAGGGGGCTGACCTCACTGAAGCTTTCTTT. The chain links TRBV18 to TRBJ1-1; TRBD1 matches 10 bases. Germline V CDR1 and CDR2: KGHSH, LQKENI. The CDR3 totals 16 residues. Trimming removed 1 base from V and 4 bases from J; junction bases left unmatched: 6.

This chain links TRBV11-2 with TRBJ2-6; the D is unclear. This CDR3 region has 17 residues. V was clipped by 3 bases and J by 0 bases, with 12 bases between them. CDR1 is SGHAT, CDR2 FQNNGV, per germline. The CDR3 nucleotides are TGTGCCAGCAGCTTTAATCTTCGGTTCTCTGGGGCCAACGTCCTGACTTTC. Its protein product is CASSFNLRFSGANVLTF.

The chain is built from TRBV9 and TRBJ2-3, with TRBD1 matching over 9 bases. V was clipped by 3 bases and J by 15 bases; unmatched bases: 14. The CDR3 totals 14 residues. CDR1 and CDR2 (germline): SGDLS, YYNGEE. CDR3 nucleotides: TGTGCCAGCAGCGCCCACTGGGGGGACAGGGTAAGATATTTT. Translation gives CASSAHWGDRVRYF. The full variable domain, completed using reference TRBV9 and TRBJ2-3, is DSGVTQTPKHLITATGQRVTLRCSPRSGDLSVYWYQQSLDQGLQFLIQYYNGEERAKGNILERFSAQQFPDLHSELNLSSLELGDSALYFCASSAHWGDRVRYFGPGTRLTVL.